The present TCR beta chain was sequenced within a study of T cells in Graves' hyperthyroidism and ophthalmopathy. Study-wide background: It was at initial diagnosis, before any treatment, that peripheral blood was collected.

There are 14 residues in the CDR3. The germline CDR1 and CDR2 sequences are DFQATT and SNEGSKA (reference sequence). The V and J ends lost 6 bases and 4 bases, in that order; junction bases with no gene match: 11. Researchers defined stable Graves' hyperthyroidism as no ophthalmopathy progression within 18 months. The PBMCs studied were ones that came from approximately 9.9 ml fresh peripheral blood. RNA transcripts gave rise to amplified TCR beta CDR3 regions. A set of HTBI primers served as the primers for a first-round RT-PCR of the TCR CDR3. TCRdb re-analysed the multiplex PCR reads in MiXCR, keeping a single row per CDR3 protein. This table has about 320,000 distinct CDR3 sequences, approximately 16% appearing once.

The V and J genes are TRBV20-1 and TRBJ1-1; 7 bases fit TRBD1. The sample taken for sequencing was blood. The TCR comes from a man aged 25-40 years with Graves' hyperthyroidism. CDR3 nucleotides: TGCAGTGCCCCGACAGGGACCATGAGCACTGAAGCTTTCTTT. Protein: CSAPTGTMSTEAFF.